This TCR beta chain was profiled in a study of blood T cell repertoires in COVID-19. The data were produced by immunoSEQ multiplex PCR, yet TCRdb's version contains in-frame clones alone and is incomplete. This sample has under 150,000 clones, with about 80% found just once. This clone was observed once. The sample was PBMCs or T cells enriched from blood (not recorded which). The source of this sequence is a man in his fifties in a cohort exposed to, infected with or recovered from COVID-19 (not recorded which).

CDR3 DNA sequence: TGTGCCAGTAGTGAACAGGGGGTTCATGGCTACACCTTC. Translating it yields CASSEQGVHGYTF. The J gene is TRBJ1-2, the V gene TRBV19, with 8 bases identical to TRBD1. The CDR3 has 13 amino acids. J lost 6 bases, V lost 5 bases, and 5 bases had no gene match. Germline CDR1 is LNHDA and CDR2 is SQIVND (reference sequence).